These T cell receptor beta chains were read from a single sample in a study of T cells expressing NK-cell markers. One entry per CDR3 protein, without DNA, is what TCRdb gives after re-calling the 5' RACE reads. The data include some 600,000 distinct CDR3 sequences; the top ten clones carry less than 4.5%. The sample consisted of blood T cells: a sorted CD56 or NKG2C T cell subset, CD4+ or CD8+ T cells, or bulk PBMC T cells (not recorded which). The receptor source for this set is a man younger than 35 in good health. CDR3s include the opening cysteine and the closing phenylalanine or tryptophan.

J gene | V gene | CDR3 length | CDR3 protein
TRBJ2-2 | TRBV12-5 | 15 | CASGGPGANTGELFF
TRBJ2-1 | TRBV28 | 16 | CASSFSKGTYTNEQFF
TRBJ2-1 | TRBV12-3/TRBV12-4 | 18 | CASSSYGLAESPYNEQFF
TRBJ2-1 | TRBV6-5 | 16 | CASSYSASGSMREQFF
TRBJ2-3 | TRBV12-3/TRBV12-4 | 16 | CASSPESGRASDTQYF
TRBJ2-6 | TRBV12-3/TRBV12-4 | 18 | CASSPRAGGELGANVLTF
TRBJ1-3 | TRBV9 | 13 | CASRPTGLNTIYF
TRBJ2-7 | TRBV5-1 | 16 | CASSTVTGGRLYEQYF
TRBJ2-1 | TRBV12-3/TRBV12-4 | 14 | CASTPGLQKSEQFF
TRBJ2-5 | TRBV20-1 | 15 | CSARDRVQGKETQYF
TRBJ2-7 | TRBV20-1 | 15 | CSLAHPGQGMYEQYF
TRBJ2-5 | TRBV6-5 | 16 | CASSYLGQGDQETQYF
TRBJ2-1 | TRBV12-3/TRBV12-4 | 15 | CASTTSRGAYNEQFF
TRBJ2-1 | TRBV11-2 | 13 | CASSLETAGFKFF
TRBJ2-1 | TRBV20-1 | 15 | CSATGGRLSYNEQFF
TRBJ1-5 | TRBV10-1 | 13 | CASSDLRNQPQHF
TRBJ2-5 | TRBV20-1 | 16 | CSASKGAERYQETQYF
TRBJ1-2 | TRBV20-1 | 13 | CSARDDRGDGYTF
TRBJ2-3 | TRBV20-1 | 16 | CSATPLGGGVVDTQYF
TRBJ2-2 | TRBV5-1 | 15 | CASSEGQGLSGELFF
TRBJ1-4 | TRBV12-3/TRBV12-4 | 14 | CASTVGVGREKLFF
TRBJ2-3 | TRBV3-1 | 15 | CASSQDGTTMDTQYF
TRBJ1-2 | TRBV12-3/TRBV12-4 | 15 | CASSLLGLANYGYTF
TRBJ2-1 | TRBV6-5 | 15 | CASSYGGGTYNEQFF
TRBJ2-1 | TRBV11-2 | 19 | CASSPRGLAGEVVFNEQFF
TRBJ2-4 | TRBV12-3/TRBV12-4 | 13 | CASTSVGAGIQYF
TRBJ2-2 | TRBV5-6 | 18 | CASSISGRTSGYTGELFF
TRBJ2-1 | TRBV5-1 | 17 | CASSLEPSGTSGNEQFF
TRBJ2-1 | TRBV5-1 | 13 | CASSTDDYNEQFF
TRBJ1-4 | TRBV28 | 14 | CASSFSTGNEKLFF
TRBJ1-1 | TRBV20-1 | 14 | CSAISDRRNTEAFF
TRBJ2-1 | TRBV12-5 | 13 | CASGLGRNNEQFF
TRBJ2-1 | TRBV7-9 | 14 | CASSQGLERDEQFF
TRBJ2-7 | TRBV16 | 15 | CASSQQGTGTYEQYF
TRBJ2-5 | TRBV11-2 | 19 | CASSPPGDSPPTRQETQYF
TRBJ2-5 | TRBV6-5 | 14 | CASSYGGPTETQYF
TRBJ1-6 | TRBV6-1 | 14 | CASRDVPSNSPLHF
TRBJ2-3 | TRBV20-1 | 16 | CSATTSGRGITDTQYF
TRBJ2-7 | TRBV27 | 14 | CASRTGGDLYEQYF
TRBJ1-3 | TRBV12-3/TRBV12-4 | 15 | CASSWEEIMGNTIYF
TRBJ2-1 | TRBV7-2 | 15 | CASSFRGGEYNEQFF
TRBJ2-7 | TRBV6-2/TRBV6-3 | 15 | CASSYGGGSPYEQYF
TRBJ2-6 | TRBV5-1 | 18 | CASSFSGTVDSGANVLTF
TRBJ1-6 | TRBV2 | 13 | CANGQAEDSPLHF
TRBJ1-1 | TRBV5-1 | 15 | CASSLSPAENTEAFF
TRBJ2-4 | TRBV14 | 14 | CASSSWEGENIQYF
TRBJ1-6 | TRBV2 | 15 | CASSEGTGTRSPLHF
TRBJ2-1 | TRBV9 | 16 | CASSVELAGNFNEQFF
TRBJ1-1 | TRBV7-2 | 16 | CASSLTAGKENTEAFF
TRBJ2-1 | TRBV2 | 14 | CASSPRNSYNEQFF
TRBJ2-1 | TRBV20-1 | 13 | CSVGGHSYNEQFF
TRBJ2-1 | TRBV29-1 | 13 | CSSHRGRENEQFF
TRBJ2-2 | TRBV29-1 | 12 | CSVEEGTGELFF